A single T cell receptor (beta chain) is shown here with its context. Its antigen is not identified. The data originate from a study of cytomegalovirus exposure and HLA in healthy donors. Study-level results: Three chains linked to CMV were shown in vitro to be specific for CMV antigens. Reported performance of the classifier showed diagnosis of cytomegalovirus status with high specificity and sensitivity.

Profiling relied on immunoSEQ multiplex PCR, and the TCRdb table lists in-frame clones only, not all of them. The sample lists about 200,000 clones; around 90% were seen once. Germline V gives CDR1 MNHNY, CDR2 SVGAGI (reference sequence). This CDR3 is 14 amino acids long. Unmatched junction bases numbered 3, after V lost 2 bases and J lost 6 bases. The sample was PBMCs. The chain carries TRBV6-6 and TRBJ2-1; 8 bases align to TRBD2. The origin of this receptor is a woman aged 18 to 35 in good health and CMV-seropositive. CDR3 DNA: TGTGCCAGCAGTTACCCCGGGACTAGCAATGAGCAGTTCTTC. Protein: CASSYPGTSNEQFF.